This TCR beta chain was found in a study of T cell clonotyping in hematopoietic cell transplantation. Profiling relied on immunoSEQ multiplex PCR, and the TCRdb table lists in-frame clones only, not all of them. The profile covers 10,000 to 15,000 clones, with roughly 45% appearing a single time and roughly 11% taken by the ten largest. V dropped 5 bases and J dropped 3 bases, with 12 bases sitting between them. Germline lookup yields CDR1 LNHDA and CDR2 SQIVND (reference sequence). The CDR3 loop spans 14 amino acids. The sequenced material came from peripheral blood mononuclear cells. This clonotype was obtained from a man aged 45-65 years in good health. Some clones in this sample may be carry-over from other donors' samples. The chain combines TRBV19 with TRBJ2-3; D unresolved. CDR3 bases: TGTGCCAGTAGTCCAGGCGGATCGACAGATACGCAGTATTTT. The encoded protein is CASSPGGSTDTQYF.